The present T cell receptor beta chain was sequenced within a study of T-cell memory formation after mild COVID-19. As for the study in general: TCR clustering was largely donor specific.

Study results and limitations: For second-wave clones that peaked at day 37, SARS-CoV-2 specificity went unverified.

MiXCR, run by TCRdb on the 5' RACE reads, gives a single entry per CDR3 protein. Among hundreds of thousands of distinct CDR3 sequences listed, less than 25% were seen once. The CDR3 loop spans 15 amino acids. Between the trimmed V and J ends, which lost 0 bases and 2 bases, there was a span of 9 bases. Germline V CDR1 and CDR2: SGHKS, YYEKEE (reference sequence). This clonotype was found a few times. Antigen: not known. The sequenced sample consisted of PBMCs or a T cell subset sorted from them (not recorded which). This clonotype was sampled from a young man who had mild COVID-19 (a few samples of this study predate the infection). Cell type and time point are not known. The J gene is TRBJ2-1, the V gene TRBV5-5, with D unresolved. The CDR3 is CASSLAPGAYNEQFF. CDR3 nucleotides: TGTGCCAGCAGCTTGGCCCCGGGTGCCTACAATGAGCAGTTCTTC.